One and the same sample provided the 31 T cell receptor beta chains below, sequenced in a study of early T cells in non-severe SARS-CoV-2 infection. TCRdb passed the 5' RACE reads through MiXCR, listing each CDR3 protein once. The sample includes 75,000 or so distinct CDR3 sequences, around 11% seen only once; the top ten take roughly 6.8%. The sequenced material came from whole blood. These receptors were obtained from an adult who was a healthcare worker with PCR-confirmed SARS-CoV-2 infection or an uninfected control (not recorded which).

In DNA form, the CDR3 reads TGCAGCGTCGGGACAGGGGGCTTCACCGGGGAGCTGTTTTTT. Translating gives CSVGTGGFTGELFF. The chain is built from TRBV29-1 and TRBJ2-2; 12 bases agree with TRBD1. This CDR3 region has 14 residues. Germline V gene lookup returns CDR1 SQVTM and CDR2 ANQGSEA. After removal of 6 bases from V and 4 bases from J, the junction contained 3 bases not matched to a gene.

This clonotype was counted at least ten times. The chain has TRBV2 and TRBJ2-5; tentatively, D is TRBD1 (5 bases). The CDR3 is 15 amino acids. Looked up from germline, CDR1 is SNHLY and CDR2 is FYNNEI. Trimming left V 7 bases short and J 2 bases short, with 17 bases between. CDR3 coding DNA: TGTGCCAGCATGCCGCTAGGACACATTCAAGAGACCCAGTACTTC. Amino acids: CASMPLGHIQETQYF.

This clonotype was recorded at least ten times. This chain uses TRBV11-3 with TRBJ2-1; 8 bases align to TRBD2. The length of the CDR3 is 15 residues. CDR1 and CDR2 (germline): SGHNT, YENEEA. After removal of 1 base from V and 9 bases from J, the junction contained 8 bases not matched to a gene. CDR3 coding DNA: TGTGCCAGCAGCTTAGTTCGGGAGGGATACTTTGAGCAGTTCTTC. It codes for CASSLVREGYFEQFF.

A few counts support this clonotype. This chain uses TRBV20-1 with TRBJ1-1; no clear D gene. The CDR3 has 13 amino acids. Trimming stripped 6 bases from V and 4 bases from J, with 15 bases between. CDR1 is DFQATT, CDR2 SNEGSKA, per germline (reference sequence). CDR3 in amino acids: CSAPFAGGTEAFF. The CDR3 coding sequence is TGCAGTGCGCCCTTTGCCGGCGGCACTGAAGCTTTCTTT.

This clonotype was observed many times. The chain carries TRBV7-2 and TRBJ1-5; maybe TRBD1 (6 bases). The CDR3 covers 15 residues. Germline assignment: CDR1 SGHTA and CDR2 FQGNSA. The ends were cut back, 5 bases at V and 0 bases at J, with 11 bases in the middle. The DNA for the CDR3 is TGTGCCAGCAGCCCCGGACAGATTAGCAATCAGCCCCAGCATTTT. Its translation: CASSPGQISNQPQHF.

The V and J genes are TRBV6-1 and TRBJ1-6; 8 bases align to TRBD1. The CDR3 totals 19 residues. The germline V gene has CDR1 MNHNS and CDR2 SASEGT. After removal of 2 bases from V and 9 bases from J, the junction contained 18 bases not matched to a gene. For the CDR3, the DNA is TGTGCCAGCAGTGAAAGGACTAGGTCAGGGGGCGTTGGACGTTCACCCCTCCACTTT. It yields the protein CASSERTRSGGVGRSPLHF.

The chain carries TRBV11-2 and TRBJ1-1; TRBD1 might be the D (5 bases). Germline V gene data show CDR1 as SGHAT and CDR2 as FQNNGV. Trimming stripped 3 bases from V and 5 bases from J, with 7 bases between. This CDR3 spans 12 amino acids. This CDR3 is CASSLGETEAFF. In nucleotides, the CDR3 is TGTGCCAGCAGCTTGGGGGAAACTGAAGCTTTCTTT.

This clonotype was found a few times. The CDR3 nucleotides are TGCGCCAGCAGTGGGACCAACAATCAGCCCCAGCATTTT. This translates into CASSGTNNQPQHF. The chain carries TRBV10-2 and TRBJ1-5; D gene uncertain. V lost 4 bases to trimming and J lost 3 bases, with 7 bases between them. This CDR3 is 13 amino acids long. Germline-derived CDR1 and CDR2 are WSHSY and SAAADI.

In this sample, this clonotype turned up a few times. The chain employs TRBV11-2 and TRBJ1-2, with unresolved D. The V and J ends lost 10 bases and 3 bases respectively, with 27 bases between them. Per the germline V gene, CDR1 is SGHAT and CDR2 is FQNNGV. This CDR3 spans 17 amino acids. The CDR3 region is CATPARPSSRGDYGYTF. In DNA, the CDR3 is TGTGCCACCCCAGCCCGCCCGAGCAGTCGAGGCGACTATGGCTACACCTTC.

This clonotype came up a few times. V gene TRBV28 combines with J gene TRBJ1-2, with TRBD1 matching over 7 bases. The CDR3 runs to 14 residues. Germline CDR1 reads MDHEN; CDR2 reads SYDVKM. The ends lost 6 bases at V and 4 bases at J; junction bases unmatched: 8. CDR3 sequence (DNA): TGTGCCAGCAGCCCGAGACAGGGTCGCTATGGCTACACCTTC. Translated, it gives CASSPRQGRYGYTF.

V and J are TRBV18 and TRBJ2-5; no clear D. V was clipped by 4 bases and J by 4 bases, with 10 bases between them. The germline V gene has CDR1 KGHSH and CDR2 LQKENI. The CDR3 extends over 13 amino acids. The CDR3 loop reads CASSRHGIETQYF. Written as DNA, the CDR3 is TGTGCCAGCTCACGACATGGAATAGAGACCCAGTACTTC.

This clonotype appeared many times. The chain couples TRBV12-5 to TRBJ2-1; 9 bases match TRBD1. The junction had 6 bases not matched to a gene; V was cut back by 6 bases and J by 6 bases. Looked up from germline, CDR1 is LGHNT and CDR2 is FRNRAP. The CDR3 is 14 residues long. The DNA of the CDR3 is TGTGCTAGTGGGGACGGGACAGGGTTCAATGAGCAGTTCTTC. Protein: CASGDGTGFNEQFF.

This clonotype appeared many times. The V call is TRBV11-2, the J call TRBJ2-6; D not certain. V lost 1 base, J lost 2 bases, and 0 bases lay in between. Germline V CDR1 and CDR2: SGHAT, FQNNGV. CDR3 size: 13 residues. CDR3 sequence reads: CASSLAGANVLTF. The CDR3 DNA sequence: TGTGCCAGCAGCTTAGCTGGGGCCAACGTCCTGACTTTC.

This chain uses TRBV19 with TRBJ1-5; D not resolved. This CDR3 region has 14 residues. Germline values: CDR1 LNHDA, CDR2 SQIVND (reference sequence). With 7 bases removed from V and 3 bases from J, the gap between germline ends came to 13 bases. The CDR3 DNA reads TGTGCCAGTAATAATGGCCGTCTCAATCAGCCCCAGCATTTT. It encodes CASNNGRLNQPQHF.

V usage is TRBV5-1 and J usage is TRBJ1-4; 7 bases are shared with TRBD1. The CDR3 runs to 17 residues. The germline V gene has CDR1 SGHRS and CDR2 YFSETQ. Unmatched junction bases numbered 5, after V lost 0 bases and J lost 0 bases. The CDR3 spells CASSLDRGPTTNEKLFF. The CDR3, as DNA: TGCGCCAGCAGCTTGGACAGGGGCCCAACAACTAATGAAAAACTGTTTTTT.

The CDR3 sequence: CSARDFKETQYF. The CDR3 DNA reads as TGCAGTGCGAGGGACTTCAAAGAGACCCAGTACTTC. This chain joins TRBV20-1 and TRBJ2-5; weak D call: TRBD2 (6 bases). The CDR3 extends over 12 amino acids. Germline values: CDR1 DFQATT, CDR2 SNEGSKA (reference sequence). With 6 bases removed from V and 3 bases from J, the gap between germline ends came to 11 bases.

This clonotype was observed a handful of times. The rearrangement links TRBV5-6 to TRBJ1-5; the D is unclear. There are 15 residues in the CDR3. Trimming removed 0 bases from V and 3 bases from J, with 10 bases in between. CDR1 and CDR2 (germline): SGHDT, YYEEEE. The CDR3 coding sequence is TGTGCCAGCAGCTTGGAAAGGGATTTCAATCAGCCCCAGCATTTT. Its translation: CASSLERDFNQPQHF.

This chain connects TRBV2 to TRBJ2-5; D unresolved. The ends were cut back, 7 bases at V and 5 bases at J, with 17 bases in the middle. Germline V gives CDR1 SNHLY, CDR2 FYNNEI. The CDR3 is made up of 14 amino acids. This CDR3 reads CASTRAGSGETQYF. CDR3 DNA: TGTGCCAGCACGCGAGCCGGATCCGGGGAGACCCAGTACTTC.

This clonotype appeared many times. J is TRBJ1-1 and V is TRBV20-1; D unclear. V lost 7 bases, J lost 1 base, and 10 bases lay in between. Germline-derived CDR1 and CDR2 are DFQATT and SNEGSKA (reference sequence). The CDR3 is 12 amino acids. The CDR3 nucleotides are TGCAGTGGTGTGGCGGGGAACACTGAAGCTTTCTTT. Amino acid sequence: CSGVAGNTEAFF.

This chain uses TRBV5-1 with TRBJ2-5, with TRBD2 matching over 12 bases. Germline V CDR1 and CDR2: SGHRS, YFSETQ. The J segment lost 4 bases and the V segment lost 4 bases, leaving 11 bases of the junction unmatched. This CDR3 region has 17 residues. CDR3 DNA: TGCGCCAGCAGCACCGGACTAGCGGGGTTCTTAAGAGAGACCCAGTACTTC. Its translation: CASSTGLAGFLRETQYF. Variable domain in full (rest from reference TRBV5-1 and TRBJ2-5): KAGVTQTPRYLIKTRGQQVTLSCSPISGHRSVSWYQQTPGQGLQFLFEYFSETQRNKGNFPGRFSGRQFSNSRSEMNVSTLELGDSALYLCASSTGLAGFLRETQYFGPGTRLLVL.

The V and J genes are TRBV12-3 or TRBV12-4 and TRBJ1-5; 8 nucleotides match TRBD1. The CDR3 runs 15 residues. J was trimmed by 7 bases and V by 5 bases; bases with no gene match: 10. The DNA for the CDR3 is TGTGCCAGCAGTAAACAGGGGGGTACTGAGCAGCCCCAGCATTTT. It codes for CASSKQGGTEQPQHF.

This clonotype showed up many times. The chain is built from TRBV5-1 and TRBJ2-7; D unresolved. V lost 2 bases, J lost 2 bases, and 11 bases lay in between. The CDR3 consists of 14 residues. Germline V gene data show CDR1 as SGHRS and CDR2 as YFSETQ. The DNA of the CDR3 is TGCGCCAGCAGCTTTCTGGCAGAAGCCTACGAGCAGTACTTC. Its protein is CASSFLAEAYEQYF.

The chain joins TRBV9 to TRBJ2-1, with TRBD1 matching over 7 bases. V lost 0 bases and J lost 7; bases outside the gene matches: 7. Germline-derived CDR1 and CDR2 are SGDLS and YYNGEE. CDR3 length: 15 amino acids. The CDR3 spells CASSVGGGLGNEQFF. In nucleotides, the CDR3 is TGTGCCAGCAGCGTAGGAGGGGGCTTAGGGAATGAGCAGTTCTTC.

This clonotype was seen many times. CDR3 DNA: TGCAGTGCTAGGGCTGGGGACGGATGGTACCAAGAGACCCAGTACTTC. As protein: CSARAGDGWYQETQYF. The chain uses TRBV20-1 and TRBJ2-5, with D perhaps being TRBD1 or TRBD2 (5 bases each). The CDR3 totals 16 residues. In germline, CDR1 is DFQATT, CDR2 SNEGSKA (reference sequence). Trimming removed 3 bases at V and 0 bases at J, with 17 bases between.

The V call is TRBV5-1, the J call TRBJ2-5; D might be TRBD2 (6 bases). Germline V gene sequence: CDR1 SGHRS, CDR2 YFSETQ. The ends were cut back, 0 bases at V and 2 bases at J, with 8 bases in the middle. The CDR3 contains 14 residues. The CDR3 region has the DNA TGCGCCAGCAGCTTGGGGGGACTTCAAGAGACCCAGTACTTC. Its protein is CASSLGGLQETQYF.

At least ten counts were recorded for this clonotype. The rearrangement uses TRBV20-1 and TRBJ2-5; 7 bases align to TRBD2. Germline-derived CDR1 and CDR2 are DFQATT and SNEGSKA (reference sequence). The junction had 0 bases not matched to a gene; V was cut back by 6 bases and J by 5 bases. The CDR3 sequence is 10 residues long. The CDR3: CSARGETQYF. CDR3 in DNA: TGCAGTGCGCGGGGGGAGACCCAGTACTTC.

The table lists this clonotype with many counts. The chain couples TRBV7-9 to TRBJ1-4; no definite D call. Trimming took off 5 bases at V and 5 bases at J, with 12 bases between the two ends. Germline V gene lookup returns CDR1 SEHNR and CDR2 FQNEAQ (reference sequence). CDR3 length: 14 residues. This chain's CDR3 is CASSTGASNEKLFF. For the CDR3, the DNA is TGTGCCAGCAGCACCGGCGCCTCGAATGAAAAACTGTTTTTT.

This clonotype was recorded only once. As DNA, the CDR3 is TGCAGCGTTGGGGGCACCCGGGACCAAAACATTCAGTACTTC. Its protein is CSVGGTRDQNIQYF. This chain connects TRBV29-1 to TRBJ2-4; TRBD1 or TRBD2 may be the D gene (5 bases each). CDR3 length: 14 residues. The V gene lost 4 bases and the J gene lost 5 bases, with 15 bases spanning the gap. Germline-derived CDR1 and CDR2 are SQVTM and ANQGSEA.

This rearrangement joins TRBV30 to TRBJ1-2; 8 nucleotides align to TRBD1. With V trimmed by 2 bases and J by 7 bases, 6 bases remained unmatched. This CDR3 has 13 residues. Per the germline V gene, CDR1 is GTSNPN and CDR2 is SVGIG (reference sequence). The CDR3 sequence: CAWSSDRVGGYTF. The CDR3 DNA is TGTGCCTGGAGTTCGGACAGGGTGGGTGGCTACACCTTC.

The V call is TRBV5-1, the J call TRBJ2-3; 11 bases are shared with TRBD2. The length of the CDR3 is 15 residues. J gave up 3 bases and V 4 bases, and 4 bases lay outside the gene matches. The germline gives CDR1 SGHRS, CDR2 YFSETQ. CDR3 nucleotide sequence: TGCGCCAGCAGCGTAACTAGCGGGAGAACAGATACGCAGTATTTT. Its translation: CASSVTSGRTDTQYF.

This clonotype has only a few counts. V usage is TRBV19 and J usage is TRBJ1-2; D is unresolved. Trimming took off 3 bases at V and 0 bases at J, with 14 bases between the two ends. Germline V gene data show CDR1 as LNHDA and CDR2 as SQIVND (reference sequence). CDR3 length: 16 residues. The CDR3 spells CASSILATRTNYGYTF. CDR3 nucleotide sequence: TGTGCCAGTAGTATCCTCGCGACACGAACTAACTATGGCTACACCTTC.